These 20 T cell receptor beta chains were sequenced from one sample in a study of radiotherapy plus CTLA-4 blockade in lung cancer. The table came from immunoSEQ multiplex PCR; TCRdb's copy has only in-frame clones and leaves some out. The table has 70,000 to 85,000 clones, just under 75% seen once. The sample here was peripheral blood, taken from a patient treated with radiotherapy plus ipilimumab. Receptor source: a human donor with non-small cell lung cancer whose response to radiotherapy plus ipilimumab could not be evaluated.

J is TRBJ2-7 and V is TRBV10-3; D not certain. With 0 bases removed from V and 5 bases from J, the gap between germline ends came to 11 bases. From germline, CDR1 is ENHRY and CDR2 SYGVKD. The length of the CDR3 is 14 residues. CDR3 DNA: TGTGCCATCAGTGAGTCGAGAGAGATCGACGAGCAGTACTTC. This sequence encodes CAISESREIDEQYF.

J is TRBJ2-2 and V is TRBV7-6; a possible D gene is TRBD1 (5 bases). Germline loops: CDR1 SGHVS, CDR2 FNYEAQ. V shed 4 bases and J shed 0 bases, with 12 bases lying between them. The CDR3 loop spans 16 amino acids. The CDR3 sequence: CASSSQGAPNTGELFF. The CDR3 bases are TGTGCCAGCAGCTCCCAAGGGGCCCCGAACACCGGGGAGCTGTTTTTT.

This clone was found a few times. This chain joins TRBV16 and TRBJ2-7; D unresolved. The CDR3 runs 12 residues. Germline V gene data show CDR1 as KGHSY and CDR2 as FQNENV. Trimming removed 0 bases from V and 6 bases from J, with 6 bases in between. The DNA of the CDR3 is TGTGCCAGCAGCCAATCCCGGGTCGAGCAGTACTTC. Its translation is CASSQSRVEQYF. Full variable domain (missing parts from reference TRBV16 and TRBJ2-7): GEEVAQTPKHLVRGEGQKAKLYCAPIKGHSYVFWYQQVLKNEFKFLISFQNENVFDETGMPKERFSAKCLPNSPCSLEIQATKLEDSAVYFCASSQSRVEQYFGPGTRLTVT.

This clone was found once. This sequence joins TRBV4-1 and TRBJ1-3; TRBD1 aligns across 9 bases. Germline V gene data show CDR1 as MGHRA and CDR2 as YSYEKL. Unmatched junction bases numbered 17, after V lost 5 bases and J lost 0 bases. The CDR3 is 20 amino acids. The CDR3 sequence is CASSGEQGASPFSSGNTIYF. CDR3 nucleotides: TGCGCCAGCAGCGGGGAACAGGGGGCAAGTCCCTTCAGCTCTGGAAACACCATATATTTT.

This clone was detected only a few times. The DNA for the CDR3 is TGTGCCAGCAGCGGGCTGCGGAACACTGAAGCTTTCTTT. Amino acid sequence: CASSGLRNTEAFF. The V gene is TRBV5-5, the J gene TRBJ1-1; D not certain. This CDR3 is 13 amino acids long. Trimming removed 4 bases from V and 1 base from J, with 8 bases in between. CDR1 SGHKS and CDR2 YYEKEE come from the germline V gene (reference sequence).

The chain combines TRBV6-6 with TRBJ2-7; tentatively, D is TRBD1 (5 bases). CDR3 size: 14 residues. V lost 6 bases to trimming and J lost 4 bases, with 16 bases between them. Germline V gene lookup returns CDR1 MNHNY and CDR2 SVGAGI (reference sequence). The CDR3 DNA reads TGTGCCAGCAGCGAGGAAAGGGGTATGTACGAGCAGTACTTC. This translates into CASSEERGMYEQYF.

In DNA form, the CDR3 reads TGTGCCAGCAGTACGCAGGGGGCTAACTATGGCTACACCTTC. Protein: CASSTQGANYGYTF. The chain recombines TRBV2 with TRBJ1-2; 7 bases line up with TRBD1. CDR1 and CDR2 (germline): SNHLY, FYNNEI. After removal of 5 bases from V and 0 bases from J, the junction contained 3 bases not matched to a gene. This CDR3 spans 14 amino acids.

The chain uses TRBV19 and TRBJ1-1; tentatively, D is TRBD1 (6 bases). In germline, CDR1 is LNHDA, CDR2 SQIVND (reference sequence). Between the trimmed V and J ends, which lost 6 bases and 4 bases, there was a span of 18 bases. The CDR3 is made up of 15 amino acids. The CDR3 spells CASSLAAGVGTEAFF. The CDR3 DNA reads as TGTGCCAGTAGCCTAGCGGCAGGGGTCGGCACTGAAGCTTTCTTT.

V and J are TRBV9 and TRBJ2-3, with D possibly being TRBD1 (6 bases). Germline CDR1 and CDR2: SGDLS and YYNGEE. Trimming left V 0 bases short and J 6 bases short, with 17 bases between. There are 16 residues in the CDR3. The CDR3 nucleotides are TGTGCCAGCAGCGTAGTAGGGGACATAAACCGCGATACGCAGTATTTT. Translation: CASSVVGDINRDTQYF.

The chain joins TRBV18 to TRBJ2-1; TRBD1 might be the D (5 bases). V shed 4 bases and J shed 0 bases, with 19 bases lying between them. The CDR3 is made up of 18 amino acids. CDR1 KGHSH and CDR2 LQKENI come from the germline V gene. CDR3: CASSLLRQRDSSYNEQFF. DNA for the CDR3: TGTGCCAGCTCACTCCTCAGACAGCGCGATAGCTCCTACAATGAGCAGTTCTTC.

The table lists this clone with a count of one. The chain employs TRBV29-1 and TRBJ2-1; 9 nucleotides agree with TRBD2. The CDR3 covers 15 residues. V lost 7 bases and J lost 10; bases outside the gene matches: 17. Germline assignment: CDR1 SQVTM and CDR2 ANQGSEA. The CDR3 nucleotides read TGCAGCGCTGACAACCCTTGGCGGGAGGGACAGGAGCAGTTCTTC. Residues: CSADNPWREGQEQFF.

The chain recombines TRBV6-1 with TRBJ1-5; D perhaps matches TRBD1 (6 bases). There are 15 residues in the CDR3. Trimming left V 2 bases short and J 3 bases short, with 11 bases between. The germline gives CDR1 MNHNS, CDR2 SASEGT. CDR3 loop: CASSELDRYNQPQHF. As DNA, the CDR3 is TGTGCCAGCAGTGAATTAGACAGGTACAATCAGCCCCAGCATTTT.

This clone was counted once. Additional DNA sequences in this sample encode the identical CDR3. The chain uses TRBV7-7 and TRBJ2-5; tentative D call: TRBD1 (6 bases). V lost 5 bases to trimming and J lost 4 bases, with 17 bases between them. The CDR3 extends over 15 amino acids. Germline assignment: CDR1 SSHAT and CDR2 FNYEAQ (reference sequence). DNA for the CDR3: TGTGCCAGCAGCGCAGATGCAGGGGAAGGAGAGACCCAGTACTTC. Protein: CASSADAGEGETQYF.

This clone came up a few times. This chain uses TRBV5-1 with TRBJ2-1, with a tentative D call TRBD1 (6 bases). The germline V gene encodes CDR1 SGHRS and CDR2 YFSETQ. The CDR3 spans 15 residues. V lost 1 base and J lost 8, with 16 bases in between. In DNA, the CDR3 is TGCGCCAGCAGCTTGTCGGGTTCAGGGGTGGATGAGCAGTTCTTC. Its protein is CASSLSGSGVDEQFF.

By proportion, this clone is medium-sized (0.01 to 0.1%). The V call is TRBV6-5, the J call TRBJ1-1; TRBD1 agrees at 10 bases. J was trimmed by 3 bases and V by 6 bases; bases with no gene match: 7. This CDR3 region has 15 residues. The germline V gene encodes CDR1 MNHEY and CDR2 SVGAGI. CDR3 coding DNA: TGTGCCAGCAGCCCCTCCGGGACAGGGGACACTGAAGCTTTCTTT. It translates to CASSPSGTGDTEAFF.

V gene TRBV30 combines with J gene TRBJ2-5; 12 nucleotides align to TRBD1. V was pared by 8 bases and J by 4 bases, with 14 bases of the junction left unmatched. Germline CDR1 GTSNPN, CDR2 SVGIG (reference sequence). CDR3 length: 16 amino acids. CDR3 in amino acids: CARIETGQGAGETQYF. CDR3 in DNA: TGTGCCCGCATCGAGACGGGACAGGGGGCTGGAGAGACCCAGTACTTC.

The CDR3 nucleotides are TGTGCCTGGAGTGCCAGCCTAGAGGCTGGCTACACCTTC. Its translation is CAWSASLEAGYTF. V usage is TRBV30 and J usage is TRBJ1-2, with no clear D. The CDR3 runs 13 residues. V dropped 1 base and J dropped 7 bases, with 13 bases sitting between them. Germline-derived CDR1 and CDR2 are GTSNPN and SVGIG (reference sequence).

This chain uses TRBV6-1 with TRBJ2-3; 7 bases line up with TRBD1. The germline V gene has CDR1 MNHNS and CDR2 SASEGT. The CDR3 covers 15 residues. The ends lost 6 bases at V and 4 bases at J; junction bases unmatched: 10. Here the CDR3 reads CASRRDREMPDTQYF. CDR3 coding DNA: TGTGCCAGCAGGAGAGACAGGGAGATGCCAGATACGCAGTATTTT.

As concerns this clone: The same CDR3 also results from other DNA sequences found in this sample. The rearrangement uses TRBV5-1 and TRBJ2-1, with 7 positions matching TRBD1. In germline, CDR1 is SGHRS, CDR2 YFSETQ. This CDR3 spans 15 amino acids. J lost 0 bases, V lost 0 bases, and 0 bases had no gene match. The CDR3 DNA sequence: TGCGCCAGCAGCTTGGGACAGGGCTCCTACAATGAGCAGTTCTTC. Residues: CASSLGQGSYNEQFF.

The genes are TRBV4-1 and TRBJ1-4; 9 nucleotides align to TRBD1. This CDR3 spans 16 amino acids. The germline V gene has CDR1 MGHRA and CDR2 YSYEKL. With V trimmed by 1 base and J by 5 bases, 5 bases remained unmatched. This CDR3 reads CASSQVKDRGNEKLFF. CDR3 bases: TGCGCCAGCAGCCAAGTCAAGGACAGGGGAAATGAAAAACTGTTTTTT.